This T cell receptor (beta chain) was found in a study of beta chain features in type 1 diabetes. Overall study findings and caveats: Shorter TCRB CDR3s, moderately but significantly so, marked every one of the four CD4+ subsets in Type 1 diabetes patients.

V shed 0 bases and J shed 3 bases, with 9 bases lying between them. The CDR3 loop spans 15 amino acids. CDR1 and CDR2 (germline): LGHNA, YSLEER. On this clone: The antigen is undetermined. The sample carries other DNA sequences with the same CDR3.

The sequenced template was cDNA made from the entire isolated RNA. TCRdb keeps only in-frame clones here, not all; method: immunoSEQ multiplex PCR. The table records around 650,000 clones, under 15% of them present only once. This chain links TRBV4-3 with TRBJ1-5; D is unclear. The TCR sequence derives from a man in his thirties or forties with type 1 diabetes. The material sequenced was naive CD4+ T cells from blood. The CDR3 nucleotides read TGCGCCAGCAGCCAAGACGGTCAGCCCAATCAGCCCCAGCATTTT. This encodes CASSQDGQPNQPQHF.